This T cell receptor beta chain was recorded in a study of blood T cells in healthy people across ages. Study-wide results and limits: A greater number of naive CD4+ cells and higher diversity distinguished long-lived donors from aged donors.

Note on this clonotype: Its target is unknown.

Sample donors were healthy Caucasian individuals that came from Russia, aged 6 to 90. Isolating PBMCs gave at least 6.5 million of these cells per sample. CDR1 is DFQATT and CDR2 is SNEGSKA in the germline V gene (reference sequence). The V end was cut by 3 bases, the J end by 4 bases, with 19 bases between. This CDR3 comprises 15 residues. For the second PCR, which ran for about 6 to 11 cycles, a sample-barcoded 5' primer and a J-beta primer mix were used. A 12-random-nucleotide template-switch adaptor tagged each cDNA molecule. TCRdb re-called the 5' RACE reads with MiXCR, one entry per CDR3 protein. This table holds around 940,000 distinct CDR3 sequences, approximately 50% found once.

The TCR comes from a woman aged 55-70 years in good health. V usage is TRBV20-1 and J usage is TRBJ2-7, with D possibly matching TRBD1 (5 bases). Specimen: blood. The CDR3 sequence is CSASIPGRAAYEQYF. CDR3 sequence (DNA): TGCAGTGCTAGCATCCCCGGCAGGGCGGCTTACGAGCAGTACTTC.